This T cell receptor beta chain was obtained from a study of cytomegalovirus exposure and HLA in healthy donors. Study outcomes and limitations: For most TCR sequences rarity was the rule, although some public TCRs occurred in many donors.

The germline V gene has CDR1 LNHNV and CDR2 YYDKDF (reference sequence). This CDR3 is 12 amino acids long. Trimming shortened V by 3 bases and J by 4 bases, and 7 bases separated the two germline ends. In the case of this clone: Its antigen is as yet unknown.

It was with 60 Vbeta and 13 Jbeta primers that the PCR ran. Repertoires were generated with immunoSEQ multiplex PCR, while TCRdb's copy carries only in-frame clones and drops some. This table holds about 120,000 clones, roughly 86% found once. Specimen: PBMCs. This sequence originates from a man younger than 35 in good health and CMV-seronegative. The chain recombines TRBV15 with TRBJ2-7; D is possibly TRBD1 (5 bases). In nucleotides, the CDR3 is TGTGCCACCAGCAGCGACAGATACGAGCAGTACTTC. It translates to CATSSDRYEQYF. Full variable domain (outside the CDR3, taken from reference TRBV15 and TRBJ2-7): DAMVIQNPRYQVTQFGKPVTLSCSQTLNHNVMYWYQQKSSQAPKLLFHYYDKDFNNEADTPDNFQSRRPNTSFCFLDIRSPGLGDTAMYLCATSSDRYEQYFGPGTRLTVT.